This entry is about one T cell receptor beta chain. The data were taken from a study of cytomegalovirus exposure and HLA in healthy donors. CDR3 length equals 15 residues. V gave up 3 bases and J gave up 2 bases; unmatched junction bases: 9. Germline CDR1 and CDR2: GTSNPN and SVGIG (reference sequence). PCR involved 60 Vbeta and 13 Jbeta primers. Some clones are missing from TCRdb's copy, which holds only in-frame ones; the method was immunoSEQ multiplex PCR. The table lists around 140,000 clones, with 0.85% to 1% in the top ten. Sequences were obtained from PBMCs. The V and J genes are TRBV30 and TRBJ1-2; 7 bases fit TRBD1. The receptor comes from a male donor in good health and CMV-seronegative. The CDR3 here is CAWRLRQGGNYGYTF. In nucleotides, the CDR3 is TGTGCCTGGAGGCTTAGACAGGGTGGGAACTATGGCTACACCTTC.